Detailed here is one TCR beta chain. Assay used: immunoSEQ multiplex PCR; TCRdb lists only in-frame clones, some missing. The data show 55,000 to 80,000 clones, about 80% seen once. V trimming: 4 bases; J trimming: 3 bases; junction bases outside the gene matches: 4. Germline assignment: CDR1 SEHNR and CDR2 FQNEAQ (reference sequence). The length of the CDR3 is 14 residues. This record comes from a study of radiotherapy plus CTLA-4 blockade in lung cancer. This TCR was sampled from a human donor with non-small cell lung cancer who had a complete response to radiotherapy plus ipilimumab. This rearrangement joins TRBV7-9 to TRBJ1-2; 8 nucleotides align to TRBD1. Sequences were derived from peripheral blood, sampled from a patient treated with radiotherapy plus ipilimumab. The CDR3 loop reads CASSSSGGDYGYTF. The CDR3 region has the DNA TGTGCCAGCAGCTCCTCAGGGGGCGACTATGGCTACACCTTC.